These 7 T cell receptor beta chains were all obtained from the same sample, sequenced in a study of shared clonotypes between healthy human individuals. Generated by immunoSEQ multiplex PCR, the TCRdb table keeps only in-frame clones and is missing some. This table has some 2 million clones, over 85% appearing once. The sequenced material came from naive CD4+ T cells sorted from blood. Subset: CD45RA+ positively selected. The origin of the receptors is a man in his late teens or twenties in good health.

The rearrangement links TRBV10-3 to TRBJ2-7, with 10 positions matching TRBD1. V was pared by 2 bases and J by 2 bases, with 6 bases of the junction left unmatched. The CDR3 totals 16 residues. CDR1 is ENHRY, CDR2 SYGVKD, per germline. CDR3 sequence (DNA): TGTGCCATCAGTGAGGGGGGACAGGGGACCGCCTACGAGCAGTACTTC. This sequence encodes CAISEGGQGTAYEQYF.

The chain couples TRBV27 to TRBJ2-7; tentative D call: TRBD1 (5 bases). The germline V gene encodes CDR1 MNHEY and CDR2 SMNVEV (reference sequence). The CDR3 covers 15 residues. Trimming took off 7 bases at V and 3 bases at J, with 19 bases between the two ends. Written as DNA, the CDR3 is TGTGCCAGCATGGGGATGGGGCCCCCTTACTACGAGCAGTACTTC. Translation: CASMGMGPPYYEQYF.

This chain joins TRBV28 and TRBJ2-7, with 7 bases lining up with TRBD1. The germline V gene encodes CDR1 MDHEN and CDR2 SYDVKM. J was trimmed by 3 bases and V by 10 bases; bases with no gene match: 9. The CDR3 has 13 residues. CDR3 in amino acids: CATITGVGYEQYF. The CDR3 DNA follows: TGTGCCACCATAACAGGGGTGGGCTACGAGCAGTACTTC.

CDR3 loop: CASSPGVGTYEQYF. In DNA form, the CDR3 reads TGTGCCAGCAGCCCGGGTGTGGGGACCTACGAGCAGTACTTC. The chain combines TRBV5-5 with TRBJ2-7; D is undetermined. CDR3 length: 14 amino acids. Germline values: CDR1 SGHKS, CDR2 YYEKEE (reference sequence). Trimming left V 4 bases short and J 2 bases short, with 13 bases between.

V and J are TRBV5-6 and TRBJ1-6; TRBD1 aligns across 7 bases. This CDR3 has 15 amino acids. The ends lost 0 bases at V and 5 bases at J; junction bases unmatched: 2. CDR1 and CDR2 from the germline V gene are SGHDT and YYEEEE. The CDR3 reads CASSLADRDNSPLHF. DNA for the CDR3: TGTGCCAGCAGCTTGGCCGACAGGGATAATTCACCCCTCCACTTT.

The chain carries TRBV7-8 and TRBJ2-7, with D hard to call. Germline V gives CDR1 SGHVS, CDR2 FQNEAQ. The ends were cut back, 2 bases at V and 1 base at J, with 6 bases in the middle. The CDR3 has 13 amino acids. CDR3 amino acids: CASSLRVSYEQYF. The CDR3 bases are TGTGCCAGCAGCTTAAGGGTTTCCTACGAGCAGTACTTC.

The J gene is TRBJ1-5, the V gene TRBV30; TRBD1 aligns across 7 bases. Germline V gives CDR1 GTSNPN, CDR2 SVGIG (reference sequence). J lost 6 bases, V lost 3 bases, and 5 bases had no gene match. The CDR3 spans 13 residues. The CDR3 is CAWSPQGIQPQHF. The CDR3 nucleotides are TGTGCCTGGAGCCCACAGGGGATTCAGCCCCAGCATTTT. The variable domain in full, completed from reference TRBV30 and TRBJ1-5, reads SQTIHQWPATLVQPVGSPLSLECTVEGTSNPNLYWYRQAAGRGLQLLFYSVGIGQISSEVPQNLSASRPQDRQFILSSKKLLLSDSGFYLCAWSPQGIQPQHFGDGTRLSIL.